This TCR beta chain was retrieved from a study of T cells in women clearing cervical HPV infection. Study-wide context: HLA type could not be excluded as a confounder.

Some clones are missing from TCRdb's copy, which holds only in-frame ones; the method was immunoSEQ multiplex PCR. The sample data list tens of thousands of clones. As concerns this clone: The CDR3 goes on 3 residues after the read ends, and that part is filled in from the germline J gene.

V was shortened by 1 base and J by 0 bases, with 18 bases between the two germline ends. This CDR3 has 17 residues. Germline CDR1 reads DFQATT; CDR2 reads SNEGSKA (reference sequence). Sequenced input: blood buffy coat. The genes are TRBV20-1 and TRBJ1-1, with D perhaps matching TRBD1 (5 bases). The TCR was taken from a woman between 18 and 69 years old with a cervical HPV16 infection that either progressed to CIN3+ or cleared (not recorded which). CDR3: CSARVSGDGGMNTEAFF. CDR3 bases read: TGCAGTGCTAGAGTCTCGGGGGACGGTGGAATGAACACTGAA.